This T cell receptor (beta chain) appears in the sequencing data of a study of T cells in Graves' hyperthyroidism and ophthalmopathy (dated by TCRdb to between 2018 and 2021). Notes on the research overall: Peripheral blood was sampled at the time of initial diagnosis, prior to any treatment. After sampling, hyperthyroidism patients received methimazole starting at 30 mg daily, and ophthalmopathy patients received high-dose intravenous methylprednisolone. Whether ophthalmopathy could be predicted prospectively was tested in an independent validation cohort made up of 18 to 20 hyperthyroidism patients plus 17 patients who later progressed to ophthalmopathy. TCR V-J signatures able to tell the groups apart were searched for in a discovery cohort of 100 patients, of whom roughly 42 had Graves' ophthalmopathy and roughly 57 had stable Graves' hyperthyroidism. The roughly 94 discovery patients were randomly split 7:3 into training and test sets. Thyroid tissue and blood T-cell repertoires from six or seven Graves' hyperthyroidism patients were also compared in the study. TCR Vbeta CDR3 sequencing of fewer than 150 peripheral blood samples (over 40 ophthalmopathy, under 80 hyperthyroidism and 17 progressor patients) is reported in the paper.

The hyperthyroidism patients were between 18 and 65 years old and newly diagnosed, with a disease duration of less than 2 months. Exclusion was applied to patients with uncontrolled infections, other autoimmune diseases, pregnancy or lactation. Diagnoses were established on the basis of clinical symptoms, serum thyroxine and TRAb, thyroid ultrasound, and orbital computed tomography. For progressor patients, blood was drawn at the first diagnosis of hyperthyroidism, before any ophthalmopathy symptoms had appeared. Ficoll-Paque density gradient centrifugation was used to isolate PBMCs from around 10 ml of fresh peripheral blood. Progressor patients were initially diagnosed with Graves' hyperthyroidism and developed ophthalmopathy during follow-up. Trizol reagent was used to extract total RNA, and RNA quality was then checked on an Agilent 2100 Bioanalyzer. Many counts were recorded for this clonotype. Its antigen specificity is not known. No qualities accompany the bases; no much larger clone lies one base away.

V drops 3 bases and J drops 8 bases, leaving 7 bases in between. The CDR3, cysteine through phenylalanine, is 12 amino acids long. CDR3 DNA only is kept here, 36 bases in frame from base 1. What the authors observed across the whole study: Most expanded thyroid clonotypes (frequency above 0.001) were also detected in blood, suggesting blood repertoires may reflect thyroid immune responses. In cross-validation, a model built on a 13 V-J signature told ophthalmopathy apart from stable hyperthyroidism with approximately 90% sensitivity and 81% to 82% specificity, and in testing the same model reached 80%/75%. In validation, the model predicted progression to ophthalmopathy a median of 6.5 months before onset, with around 70% sensitivity and roughly 79% specificity. Sample size was not statistically predetermined, and investigators were not blinded to group allocation.

The TCR beta CDR3 regions were amplified from the RNA transcripts. The TCR CDR3 was subjected to a first round of RT-PCR using the HTBI primer set and the Qiagen OneStep RT-PCR kit. A second multiplex PCR round built the libraries, followed by size selection and purification. Sequencing of the libraries was done on an Illumina HiSeq2000 using paired-end 100 bp reads. From the authors' description of their analysis: SOAPnuke was used to process the raw data, with reads discarded if the reads contained adapters or uncalled bases, had a mean Phred below 15, or lacked an exact constant-primer or identifier match. High-quality paired reads were merged with COPE v1.2.5, and unique nucleotide sequences were defined as clonotypes. MiTCR v1.1 was used to align clonotypes to the IMGT TRBV, TRBD and TRBJ reference segments. Analysis was restricted to V-J combinations with a frequency above 0.0001, which covered 99% to 99.2% of repertoires. A TCS score was defined as the ratio of F50 (clonal expansion) to E x V (chaos), with BLOSUM62-based TCRdist applied between CDR3 peptides within each V-J. Welch's t-statistics and random forest reduced just over 500 V-J features to about 12, which were used in a naive Bayes classifier (R e1071). Clones were called with MiXCR by TCRdb after fastp trimmed the public reads at Q25, and only in-frame beta chains were retained. Every entry covers one CDR3 protein and lists the most common genes and DNA from its rows. In this record, the V and J calls reflect TCRdb's handling and not the investigators' own analysis. Counted in this sample were 150,000 to 200,000 distinct CDR3 sequences; roughly 10% of them appeared once. Roughly a fifth of the sample belongs to the ten largest clones.

Material for sequencing was blood. The sequence is built from TRBV12-3 or TRBV12-4 and TRBJ1-4; TRBD1 is a possible D gene, resting on 5 matching bases. The clonotype comes from a young woman with Graves' hyperthyroidism that later progressed to Graves' ophthalmopathy. The CDR3 sequence is CASSFKGEKLFF. In nucleotides, the sequence is TGTGCCAGCAGTTTTAAGGGGGAAAAACTGTTTTTT.